One sample yielded the 10 T cell receptor beta chains listed below, sequenced in a study of cytomegalovirus exposure and HLA in healthy donors. Primers included in the PCR were 60 Vbeta and 13 Jbeta primers. Measured with immunoSEQ multiplex PCR; TCRdb has only the in-frame clones, and not every one. Of fewer than 200,000 clones listed, about four fifths are singletons. What was sequenced was PBMCs. These receptors came from a man aged 25 to 45 in good health and CMV-seronegative.

V gene TRBV6-5 combines with J gene TRBJ1-5, with TRBD1 identical over 8 bases. Trimming cost V 5 bases and J 1 base; bases outside gene matches: 4. The CDR3 totals 15 residues. Germline V lookup: CDR1 MNHEY, CDR2 SVGAGI. CDR3 nucleotide sequence: TGTGCCAGCAGTCAGGACAGGGCGAGCAATCAGCCCCAGCATTTT. Its protein product is CASSQDRASNQPQHF.

The chain uses TRBV20-1 and TRBJ1-2; D remains unclear. This CDR3 has 11 residues. The germline gives CDR1 DFQATT, CDR2 SNEGSKA (reference sequence). V dropped 5 bases and J dropped 5 bases, with 9 bases sitting between them. The CDR3 protein is CSAPNGYGYTF. The CDR3, as DNA: TGCAGTGCTCCTAATGGTTATGGCTACACCTTC.

The V gene is TRBV9, the J gene TRBJ2-5, with 9 bases aligning to TRBD2. This CDR3 spans 16 amino acids. CDR1 and CDR2 (germline): SGDLS, YYNGEE. Trimming removed 4 bases from V and 2 bases from J; junction bases left unmatched: 9. DNA of the CDR3: TGTGCCAGCAGCTCCTCCGGGACTAGCCGGCAAGAGACCCAGTACTTC. Its protein product is CASSSSGTSRQETQYF.

V gene TRBV2 combines with J gene TRBJ1-1; D is undetermined. Trimming removed 4 bases from V and 0 bases from J, with 18 bases in between. The CDR3 has 17 residues. CDR1 and CDR2 from the germline V gene are SNHLY and FYNNEI. The CDR3 protein is CASSASGGEPMNTEAFF. CDR3 sequence (DNA): TGTGCCAGCAGTGCGTCGGGTGGGGAGCCAATGAACACTGAAGCTTTCTTT. Full variable domain (outside the CDR3, taken from reference TRBV2 and TRBJ1-1): EPEVTQTPSHQVTQMGQEVILRCVPISNHLYFYWYRQILGQKVEFLVSFYNNEISEKSEIFDDQFSVERPDGSNFTLKIRSTKLEDSAMYFCASSASGGEPMNTEAFFGQGTRLTVV.

V gene TRBV11-2 combines with J gene TRBJ2-1; 7 positions match TRBD1. The V segment lost 5 bases and the J segment 5 bases; nucleotides outside the gene matches: 12. Germline-derived CDR1 and CDR2 are SGHAT and FQNNGV. This CDR3 is 16 amino acids long. CDR3 loop: CASSPLGWDSDNEQFF. Written as DNA, the CDR3 is TGTGCCAGCAGCCCATTGGGATGGGACAGTGACAATGAGCAGTTCTTC.

The chain employs TRBV6-5 and TRBJ2-5; perhaps TRBD1 as D (6 bases). Trimming took 6 bases from V and 5 from J, leaving 13 bases between them. The germline CDR1 and CDR2 sequences are MNHEY and SVGAGI. The CDR3 spans 13 residues. This chain's CDR3 is CASSLDRQETQYF. CDR3 sequence (DNA): TGTGCCAGCAGCCTCGACAGGCAGGAGACCCAGTACTTC.

The rearrangement joins TRBV6-4 to TRBJ1-5; 7 nucleotides align to TRBD1. The V gene's germline CDR1 is MRHNA and CDR2 SNTAGT. This CDR3 is 15 amino acids long. The trim removed 7 bases at V and 3 bases at J, leaving 9 bases unmatched. DNA of the CDR3: TGTGCCAGCACCCGGACAGGCTCTTTCAATCAGCCCCAGCATTTT. Translating it yields CASTRTGSFNQPQHF.

The J gene is TRBJ1-4, the V gene TRBV10-3, with D tentatively TRBD1 (5 bases). CDR1 ENHRY and CDR2 SYGVKD come from the germline V gene. The CDR3 contains 13 residues. V was pared by 10 bases and J by 8 bases, with 17 bases between. Here the CDR3 reads CATTMRQGEKLFF. The DNA for the CDR3 is TGTGCCACCACCATGAGGCAGGGAGAAAAACTGTTTTTT.

J is TRBJ2-5 and V is TRBV30, with TRBD2 matching over 8 bases. Germline V gene data show CDR1 as GTSNPN and CDR2 as SVGIG (reference sequence). This CDR3 has 12 amino acids. Unmatched junction bases numbered 5, after V lost 4 bases and J lost 7 bases. DNA for the CDR3: TGTGCCTGGACCAGCGGGGGATGGACCCAGTACTTC. It yields the protein CAWTSGGWTQYF. Together with reference TRBV30 and TRBJ2-5, the CDR3 gives the full variable domain: SQTIHQWPATLVQPVGSPLSLECTVEGTSNPNLYWYRQAAGRGLQLLFYSVGIGQISSEVPQNLSASRPQDRQFILSSKKLLLSDSGFYLCAWTSGGWTQYFGPGTRLLVL.

The rearrangement joins TRBV19 to TRBJ2-3; D ambiguous. The V end lost 5 bases, the J end lost 1 base, and 7 bases lay between the germline ends. Germline loops: CDR1 LNHDA, CDR2 SQIVND (reference sequence). This CDR3 region has 13 residues. The CDR3 loop reads CASSQRRTDTQYF. The CDR3 nucleotides are TGTGCCAGTAGTCAGCGCCGCACAGATACGCAGTATTTT. Full variable domain (rest looked up from reference TRBV19 and TRBJ2-3): DGGITQSPKYLFRKEGQNVTLSCEQNLNHDAMYWYRQDPGQGLRLIYYSQIVNDFQKGDIAEGYSVSREKKESFPLTVTSAQKNPTAFYLCASSQRRTDTQYFGPGTRLTVL.